These T cell receptor beta chains were read from a single sample in a study of cytomegalovirus exposure and HLA in healthy donors. Method: immunoSEQ multiplex PCR; TCRdb's copy keeps in-frame clones and lacks some. The sample consists of more than 150,000 clones, 80% of them appearing once. The source material was PBMCs. The origin of the receptors is a boy aged 10-17 years in good health and CMV-seronegative. Each CDR3 is given with its conserved first and last residue. D genes are given only for firm matches. Clone size is not always given. Where it is, it says once, few, many or a class for expanded clones.

TRBV6-4	TRBJ1-5	-	-	TGTGCCAACAGCCCGGACGGCGGGAGCAATCAGCCCCAGCATTTT	CANSPDGGSNQPQHF
TRBV19	TRBJ2-7	TRBD2	-	TGTGCCAGTAGGAGAAGCGGGAGGGACTACGAGCAGTACTTC	CASRRSGRDYEQYF
TRBV14	TRBJ2-7	-	-	TGTGCCAGCAGCCGCGTAGGGGTTTCCTTTTACGAGCAGTACTTC	CASSRVGVSFYEQYF
TRBV9	TRBJ2-2	TRBD1	-	TGTGCCAGCAGCGTAGTTACAGGGGGCACCGGGGAGCTGTTTTTT	CASSVVTGGTGELFF
TRBV5-1	TRBJ1-3	-	-	TGCGCCAGCAGCTTATACACAGGAAACACCATATATTTT	CASSLYTGNTIYF
TRBV7-6	TRBJ1-6	-	-	TGTGCCAGCAGCTTAGAAAATGGGGCGGGGTCACCCCTCCACTTT	CASSLENGAGSPLHF
TRBV5-4	TRBJ2-7	TRBD1	-	TGTGCCAGCAGCGGGAGCTGGGACAGAGCCTACGAGCAGTACTTC	CASSGSWDRAYEQYF
TRBV7-8	TRBJ1-2	TRBD1	-	TGTGCCAGCAGCTTAGCGACGCAGGACAGGGCTTCTGGCTACACCTTC	CASSLATQDRASGYTF
TRBV11-3	TRBJ1-1	TRBD1	-	TGTGCCAGCAGCGCGGGACAGGGTATGAACACTGAAGCTTTCTTT	CASSAGQGMNTEAFF
TRBV11-3	TRBJ2-7	-	-	TGTGCCAGCAGCTTAGCGGACATTTTTTCCTCGTTACTGAACGAGCAGTACTTC	CASSLADIFSSLLNEQYF
TRBV7-9	TRBJ2-7	-	few	TGTTCCAGCAGCCCCCCAGGGGGGTGGGCCTACGAGCAGTACTTC	CSSSPPGGWAYEQYF
TRBV7-2	TRBJ2-1	TRBD2	-	TGTGCCAGCAGCGTACTAGCGGGGGAGTACAATGAGCAGTTCTTC	CASSVLAGEYNEQFF